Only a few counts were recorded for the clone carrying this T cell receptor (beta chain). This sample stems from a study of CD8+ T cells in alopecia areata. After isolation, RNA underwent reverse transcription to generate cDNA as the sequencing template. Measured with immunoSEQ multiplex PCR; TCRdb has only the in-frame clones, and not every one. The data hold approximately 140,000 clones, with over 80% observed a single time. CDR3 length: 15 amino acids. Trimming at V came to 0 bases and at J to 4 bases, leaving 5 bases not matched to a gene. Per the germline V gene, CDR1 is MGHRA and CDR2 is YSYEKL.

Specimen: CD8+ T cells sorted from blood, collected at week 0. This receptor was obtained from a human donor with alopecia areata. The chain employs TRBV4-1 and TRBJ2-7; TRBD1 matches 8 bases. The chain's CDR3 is CASSQEGRGQYEQYF. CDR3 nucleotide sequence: TGCGCCAGCAGCCAAGAGGGCAGGGGGCAGTACGAGCAGTACTTC.